This record concerns one T cell receptor (beta chain) sequence. What it binds is not known. PCR used 60 Vbeta primers and 13 Jbeta primers. Sequencing was performed with immunoSEQ multiplex PCR; in TCRdb, only in-frame clones are kept and a portion is missing. The table records fewer than 150,000 clones, around 82% of them present only once. The data belong to a study of cytomegalovirus exposure and HLA in healthy donors. Study-wide background: HLA-typed donors contributed some 77 million unique TCRs, which were held in an early data release. Study outcomes and limitations: In vitro experiments confirmed that three CMV-associated chains were specific for CMV antigens. Highly shared sequence variants in one cluster were likely a sequencing artifact. Analyzed later, most CMV-associated TCR beta chains appeared HLA-restricted.

There are 15 residues in the CDR3. Germline trimming cut 0 bases from V and 11 bases from J; bases unmatched to any gene: 11. CDR1 MGHRA and CDR2 YSYEKL come from the germline V gene. The sequencing sample was made of PBMCs. The chain uses TRBV4-1 and TRBJ2-5; 8 nucleotides agree with TRBD1. This receptor was identified in a woman between 40 and 55 years old in good health and CMV-seropositive. The CDR3 bases are TGCGCCAGCAGCCAAGACCGACAGGGGACGAGGGAGCAGTACTTC. This gives the protein CASSQDRQGTREQYF.